These 25 T cell receptor beta chains originate from one sample sequenced in a study of blood T cell repertoires in COVID-19 (TCRdb year 2020). To prepare the library, the immunoSEQ multiplex PCR assay was applied. TCRdb obtained this table from immuneACCESS and retained in-frame rearrangements with V and J assigned. These tables miss some clones; where compared with another copy, unresolved V genes account for less than half of the shortfall, and the remainder is unexplained. For this sample the table gives about 200,000 clones, of which roughly 89% were detected only once. The leading ten clones occupy approximately 6.2% of the sample. Input material: peripheral blood. These receptors were obtained from a man aged 60 to 69 who had recovered from COVID-19.

J is TRBJ2-5 and V is TRBV2; tentatively, D is TRBD2 (5 bases). CDR3 length: 14 residues. Germline CDR1 reads SNHLY; CDR2 reads FYNNEI. Trimming shortened V by 2 bases and J by 1 base, and 8 bases separated the two germline ends. The CDR3 DNA follows: TGTGCCAGCAGTGAAATGGCGGGCCAAGAGACCCAGTACTTC. Protein sequence: CASSEMAGQETQYF.

The chain uses TRBV12-3 or TRBV12-4 and TRBJ1-3; D remains ambiguous. The CDR3 has 12 residues. Trimming cost V 3 bases and J 2 bases, with 2 bases left between them. CDR3 loop: CASSFTGNTIYF. In DNA, the CDR3 is TGTGCCAGCAGTTTCACTGGAAACACCATATATTTT.

V usage is TRBV9 and J usage is TRBJ2-1; D is possibly TRBD1 (6 bases). V lost 3 bases to trimming and J lost 4 bases, with 17 bases between them. The V gene's germline CDR1 is SGDLS and CDR2 YYNGEE. This CDR3 is 16 amino acids long. The CDR3 nucleotides are TGTGCCAGCAGCGCGGAGATGGACAGAGGATACAATGAGCAGTTCTTC. Its protein is CASSAEMDRGYNEQFF.

The chain carries TRBV6-5 and TRBJ1-5, with D unclear. The CDR3 spans 14 residues. V gave up 7 bases and J gave up 0 bases, with 10 bases separating them. Per the germline V gene, CDR1 is MNHEY and CDR2 is SVGAGI. CDR3 nucleotide sequence: TGTGCCAGCAAGGCAGGCCATAGCAATCAGCCCCAGCATTTT. Its protein product is CASKAGHSNQPQHF.

V is TRBV5-1 and J is TRBJ2-7, with 9 bases aligning to TRBD2. The germline CDR1 and CDR2 sequences are SGHRS and YFSETQ. Unmatched junction bases numbered 6, after V lost 5 bases and J lost 3 bases. The CDR3 covers 14 residues. CDR3 nucleotides: TGCGCCAGCAGTTTTAGCGGGAGTCTCTACGAGCAGTACTTC. It encodes CASSFSGSLYEQYF.

This rearrangement joins TRBV4-1 to TRBJ2-6, with D perhaps TRBD1 (6 bases). V was pared by 4 bases and J by 2 bases, with 12 bases between. Germline-derived CDR1 and CDR2 are MGHRA and YSYEKL. The CDR3 extends over 16 amino acids. CDR3 sequence reads: CASSLLQGTGANVLTF. Written as DNA, the CDR3 is TGCGCCAGCAGCCTACTTCAGGGGACTGGGGCCAACGTCCTGACTTTC.

The rearrangement joins TRBV9 to TRBJ2-2, with D perhaps TRBD1 (5 bases). The CDR3 totals 14 residues. The V gene lost 0 bases and the J gene lost 5 bases, with 8 bases spanning the gap. From germline, CDR1 is SGDLS and CDR2 YYNGEE. Written as DNA, the CDR3 is TGTGCCAGCAGCGTAGTGACAGTGACCGGGGAGCTGTTTTTT. This encodes CASSVVTVTGELFF.

This chain links TRBV18 with TRBJ2-1; 7 nucleotides align to TRBD1. The CDR3 totals 14 residues. Losses at the gene ends were 5 bases for V and 6 bases for J; bases not matched to a gene: 7. In germline, CDR1 is KGHSH, CDR2 LQKENI. The CDR3 loop is CASSSGQASNEQFF. In DNA, the CDR3 is TGTGCCAGCTCATCTGGACAGGCCTCCAATGAGCAGTTCTTC.

This clone was detected only once. This chain links TRBV2 with TRBJ1-4, with 7 nucleotides matching TRBD1. Trimming took 6 bases from V and 4 from J; bases not matched to a gene: 5. The CDR3 runs to 14 residues. Germline V lookup: CDR1 SNHLY, CDR2 FYNNEI. CDR3 sequence: CASSRDSYNEKLFF. CDR3 bases: TGTGCCAGCAGCCGGGACAGCTATAATGAAAAACTGTTTTTT.

The chain recombines TRBV27 with TRBJ2-7, with 7 bases that match TRBD1. Trimming took 6 bases from V and 5 from J; bases not matched to a gene: 10. This CDR3 has 14 amino acids. In germline, CDR1 is MNHEY, CDR2 SMNVEV (reference sequence). As DNA, the CDR3 is TGTGCCAGCAGAGCGGACAGGTGGGTGGACGAGCAGTACTTC. Its protein product is CASRADRWVDEQYF.

A few counts support this clone. The chain couples TRBV10-3 to TRBJ1-6, with 9 bases lining up with TRBD1. CDR3 length: 14 amino acids. The trim removed 6 bases at V and 11 bases at J, leaving 8 bases unmatched. Germline CDR1 reads ENHRY; CDR2 reads SYGVKD. The CDR3 DNA follows: TGTGCCATCAGAAGTGGGACAGGGATGGCACCCCTCCACTTT. Residues: CAIRSGTGMAPLHF.

V is TRBV2 and J is TRBJ2-5; TRBD1 matches at 8 bases. The germline gives CDR1 SNHLY, CDR2 FYNNEI. The V gene end was trimmed by 3 bases and the J gene end by 4 bases; junction bases not matched to a gene: 10. The CDR3 is 16 amino acids. Written as DNA, the CDR3 is TGTGCCAGCAGTGACCCCCCGACAGGGGTCGGAGAGACCCAGTACTTC. Translated: CASSDPPTGVGETQYF.

The V and J genes are TRBV2 and TRBJ2-7; D is undetermined. The germline gives CDR1 SNHLY, CDR2 FYNNEI. CDR3 length equals 12 residues. V dropped 6 bases and J dropped 7 bases, with 13 bases sitting between them. Here the CDR3 DNA reads TGTGCCAGCAGAACCGCAGGTCGGGAGCAGTACTTC. Protein: CASRTAGREQYF.

This sequence joins TRBV6-5 and TRBJ1-2, with D possibly matching TRBD1 (6 bases). The CDR3 loop spans 10 amino acids. Between the trimmed V and J ends, which lost 9 bases and 8 bases, there was a span of 10 bases. CDR1 MNHEY and CDR2 SVGAGI come from the germline V gene. The DNA for the CDR3 is TGTGCCAGTGGACAGACGGGCTACACCTTC. Residues: CASGQTGYTF.

The genes are TRBV19 and TRBJ2-7, with a weak D call TRBD2 (6 bases). The V gene's germline CDR1 is LNHDA and CDR2 SQIVND (reference sequence). CDR3 size: 15 residues. V lost 3 bases, J lost 3 bases, and 15 bases lay in between. Written as DNA, the CDR3 is TGTGCCAGTAGTATCGGGGGAGGCGGGGTCTACGAGCAGTACTTC. This encodes CASSIGGGGVYEQYF.

The chain uses TRBV27 and TRBJ2-7, with TRBD1 matching 7 bases. Germline trimming cut 3 bases from V and 3 bases from J; bases unmatched to any gene: 8. The CDR3 runs 15 residues. Germline CDR1 reads MNHEY; CDR2 reads SMNVEV (reference sequence). This CDR3 is CASSFTGTVLYEQYF. The CDR3 bases are TGTGCCAGCAGTTTTACCGGGACAGTTCTCTACGAGCAGTACTTC.

V gene TRBV27 combines with J gene TRBJ2-6; 11 nucleotides agree with TRBD1. Trimming at V came to 5 bases and at J to 4 bases, leaving 13 bases not matched to a gene. The CDR3 covers 19 residues. The V gene's germline CDR1 is MNHEY and CDR2 SMNVEV (reference sequence). The CDR3 loop reads CASSRRDRGIFTGANVLTF. DNA for the CDR3: TGTGCCAGCAGTAGAAGGGACAGGGGGATTTTCACCGGGGCCAACGTCCTGACTTTC.

This chain connects TRBV19 to TRBJ2-7; 8 positions agree with TRBD1. This CDR3 spans 17 amino acids. Unmatched junction bases numbered 11, after V lost 1 base and J lost 3 bases. Germline-derived CDR1 and CDR2 are LNHDA and SQIVND (reference sequence). The CDR3 is CASSIGRQGAQNYEQYF. The CDR3 region has the DNA TGTGCCAGTAGTATAGGAAGGCAGGGGGCCCAAAACTACGAGCAGTACTTC.

The chain has TRBV18 and TRBJ2-1, with TRBD2 matching 12 bases. CDR3 length: 13 residues. V trimming: 3 bases; J trimming: 10 bases; junction bases outside the gene matches: 1. Germline values: CDR1 KGHSH, CDR2 LQKENI. The DNA of the CDR3 is TGTGCCAGCTCACCGGGGACTAGCGGGGAGCAGTTCTTC. Its protein product is CASSPGTSGEQFF.

This chain connects TRBV28 to TRBJ1-2; D remains ambiguous. The CDR3 runs to 12 residues. Germline CDR1 MDHEN, CDR2 SYDVKM. With 8 bases removed from V and 10 bases from J, the gap between germline ends came to 17 bases. This CDR3 is CASEGITYAYTF. The DNA for the CDR3 is TGTGCCAGCGAGGGCATTACCTACGCCTACACCTTC.

This chain connects TRBV10-2 to TRBJ1-5; 7 bases line up with TRBD1. Germline assignment: CDR1 WSHSY and CDR2 SAAADI. V was pared by 3 bases and J by 3 bases, with 2 bases of the junction left unmatched. The CDR3 spans 14 residues. The CDR3 protein is CASSDDRDNQPQHF. In nucleotides, the CDR3 is TGCGCCAGCAGTGATGACAGGGACAATCAGCCCCAGCATTTT.

The chain has TRBV25-1 and TRBJ2-2; TRBD1 is a possible D gene (6 bases). The CDR3 has 14 residues. Germline CDR1 reads MGHDK; CDR2 reads SYGVNS. V gave up 6 bases and J gave up 6 bases, with 14 bases separating them. The CDR3 region is CASRTLTGSGELFF. As DNA, the CDR3 is TGTGCCAGCAGGACCTTAACAGGGTCCGGGGAGCTGTTTTTT.

This chain joins TRBV9 and TRBJ2-7; 8 bases are shared with TRBD2. CDR1 and CDR2 from the germline V gene are SGDLS and YYNGEE. The CDR3 is 13 residues long. V was pared by 4 bases and J by 3 bases, with 3 bases of the junction left unmatched. The chain's CDR3 is CASSRGGGYEQYF. The CDR3 DNA is TGTGCCAGCAGCCGGGGGGGCGGCTACGAGCAGTACTTC.

Regarding this clone: This sample also contains other DNA sequences that code for the same CDR3. The rearrangement uses TRBV3-1 (or the pseudogene TRBV3-2) and TRBJ1-1, with TRBD1 matching over 8 bases. From germline, CDR1 is LGHDT and CDR2 YNNKEL (reference sequence). The V and J ends lost 6 bases and 5 bases, in that order; junction bases with no gene match: 5. The CDR3 loop spans 13 amino acids. Here the CDR3 reads CASSLQGGTEAFF. CDR3 in DNA: TGTGCCAGCAGTTTACAGGGGGGAACTGAAGCTTTCTTT.

This clone turned up a few times. The V call is TRBV27, the J call TRBJ2-7; 7 bases align to TRBD1. With 4 bases clipped from V and 3 bases from J, the junction kept 3 bases outside the gene matches. Germline CDR1 and CDR2: MNHEY and SMNVEV (reference sequence). The CDR3 consists of 13 residues. The CDR3 DNA reads TGTGCCAGCAGTTCGGCAGGGGGCTACGAGCAGTACTTC. Translated: CASSSAGGYEQYF.